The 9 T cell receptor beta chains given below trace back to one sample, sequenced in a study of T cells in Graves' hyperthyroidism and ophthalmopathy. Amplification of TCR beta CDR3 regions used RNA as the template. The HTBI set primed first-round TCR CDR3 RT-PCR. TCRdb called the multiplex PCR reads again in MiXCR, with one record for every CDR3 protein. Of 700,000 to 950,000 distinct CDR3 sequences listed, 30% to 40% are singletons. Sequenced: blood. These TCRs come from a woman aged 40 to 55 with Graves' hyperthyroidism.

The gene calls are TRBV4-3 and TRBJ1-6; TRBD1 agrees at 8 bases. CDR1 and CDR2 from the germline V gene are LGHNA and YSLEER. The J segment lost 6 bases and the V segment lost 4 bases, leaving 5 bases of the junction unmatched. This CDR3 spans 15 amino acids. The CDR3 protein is CASSREQGVNSPLHF. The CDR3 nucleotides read TGCGCCAGCAGCCGCGAACAGGGGGTTAATTCACCCCTCCACTTT.

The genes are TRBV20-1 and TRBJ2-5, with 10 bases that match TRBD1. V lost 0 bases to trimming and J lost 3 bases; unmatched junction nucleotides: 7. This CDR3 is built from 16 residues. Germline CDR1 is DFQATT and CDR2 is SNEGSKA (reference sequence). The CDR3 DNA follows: TGCAGTGCTAGAGATCTAAGGACAGGGGGGGAAGAGACCCAGTACTTC. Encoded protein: CSARDLRTGGEETQYF.

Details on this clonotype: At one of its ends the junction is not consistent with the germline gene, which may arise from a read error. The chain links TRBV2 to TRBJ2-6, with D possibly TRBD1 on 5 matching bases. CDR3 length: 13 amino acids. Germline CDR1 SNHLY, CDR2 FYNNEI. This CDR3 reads CASSNSGANVLAF. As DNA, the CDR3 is TGTGCCAGCAGTAACTCTGGGGCCAACGTCCTGGCTTTC.

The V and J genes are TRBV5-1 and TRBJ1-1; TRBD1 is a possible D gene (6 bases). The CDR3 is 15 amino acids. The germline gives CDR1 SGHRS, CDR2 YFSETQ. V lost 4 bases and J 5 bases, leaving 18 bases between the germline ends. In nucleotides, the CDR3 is TGCGCCAGCAGCCTAGGACAGCGGGGTTATACTGAAGCTTTCTTT. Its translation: CASSLGQRGYTEAFF.

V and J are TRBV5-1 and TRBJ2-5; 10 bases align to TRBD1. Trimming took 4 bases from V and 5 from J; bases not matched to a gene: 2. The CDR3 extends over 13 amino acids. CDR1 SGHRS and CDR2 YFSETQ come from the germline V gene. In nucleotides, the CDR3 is TGCGCCAGCAGCACGGGACAGGGGGAGACCCAGTACTTC. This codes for CASSTGQGETQYF.

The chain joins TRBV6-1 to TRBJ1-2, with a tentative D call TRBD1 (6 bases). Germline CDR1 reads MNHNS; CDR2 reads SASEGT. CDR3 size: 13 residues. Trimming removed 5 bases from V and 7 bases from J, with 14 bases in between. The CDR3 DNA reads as TGTGCCAGCAGTTACTCAGGGGTTGCTGGCTACACCTTC. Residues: CASSYSGVAGYTF.

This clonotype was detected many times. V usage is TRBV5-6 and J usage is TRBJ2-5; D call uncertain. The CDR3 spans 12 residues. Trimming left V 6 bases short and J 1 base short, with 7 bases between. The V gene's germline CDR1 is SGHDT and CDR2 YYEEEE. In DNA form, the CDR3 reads TGTGCCAGCACGAAGCTCCAAGAGACCCAGTACTTC. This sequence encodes CASTKLQETQYF. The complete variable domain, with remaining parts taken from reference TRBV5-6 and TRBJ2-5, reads DAGVTQSPTHLIKTRGQQVTLRCSPKSGHDTVSWYQQALGQGPQFIFQYYEEEERQRGNFPDRFSGHQFPNYSSELNVNALLLGDSALYLCASTKLQETQYFGPGTRLLVL.

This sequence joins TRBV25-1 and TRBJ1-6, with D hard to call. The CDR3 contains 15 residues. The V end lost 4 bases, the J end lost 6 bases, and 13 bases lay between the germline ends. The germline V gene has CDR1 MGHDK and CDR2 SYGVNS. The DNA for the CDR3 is TGTGCCAGCAGTGCTAGAGACTACAGTAATTCACCCCTCCACTTT. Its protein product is CASSARDYSNSPLHF.

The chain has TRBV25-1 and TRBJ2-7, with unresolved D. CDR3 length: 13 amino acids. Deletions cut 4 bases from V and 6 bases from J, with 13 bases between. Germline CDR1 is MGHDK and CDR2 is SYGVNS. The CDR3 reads CASSARDLGEQYF. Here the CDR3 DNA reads TGTGCCAGCAGTGCTAGAGATTTGGGCGAGCAGTACTTC.